These 9 T cell receptor beta chains came from one sample sequenced in a study of CD8+ T cells in alopecia areata. Reverse transcription of extracted RNA yielded cDNA, which provided the sequencing template. Sequencing was performed with immunoSEQ multiplex PCR; in TCRdb, only in-frame clones are kept and a portion is missing. The sample consists of approximately 130,000 clones, around 48% of them appearing once. Input material: NKG2D-low CD8+ T cells sorted from blood. Receptor source: a human donor with alopecia areata.

V and J are TRBV28 and TRBJ2-5; TRBD1 is a possible D gene (6 bases). The germline CDR1 and CDR2 sequences are MDHEN and SYDVKM. CDR3 length: 14 residues. V was pared by 5 bases and J by 2 bases, with 12 bases between. The CDR3 sequence: CASSETGSQETQYF. CDR3 nucleotide sequence: TGTGCCAGCAGTGAAACAGGGTCTCAAGAGACCCAGTACTTC.

The rearrangement joins TRBV5-1 to TRBJ1-1; D is unclear. The CDR3 runs 13 residues. The germline V and J ends were trimmed by 2 bases and 1 base, with 6 bases remaining between them. Germline CDR1 reads SGHRS; CDR2 reads YFSETQ. DNA for the CDR3: TGCGCCAGCAGCTTAAGTCGGAACACTGAAGCTTTCTTT. This codes for CASSLSRNTEAFF.

The chain joins TRBV28 to TRBJ2-4, with a tentative D call TRBD2 (5 bases). Germline lookup yields CDR1 MDHEN and CDR2 SYDVKM. V lost 2 bases, J lost 14 bases, and 10 bases lay in between. The CDR3 loop spans 11 amino acids. CDR3 sequence: CASSLRGPKYF. CDR3 nucleotides: TGTGCCAGCAGTTTACGAGGGCCCAAGTACTTC.

This CDR3 reads CASRGDRVFF. The CDR3 DNA is TGTGCCAGCAGGGGGGACAGGGTGTTCTTC. The rearrangement joins TRBV2 to TRBJ2-1; 9 bases are a match to TRBD1. Germline trimming cut 6 bases from V and 15 bases from J; bases unmatched to any gene: 3. Germline CDR1 SNHLY, CDR2 FYNNEI. This CDR3 is built from 10 residues.

The chain has TRBV28 and TRBJ2-1, with D possibly TRBD2 on 6 matching bases. The CDR3 is 15 residues long. Germline V gene lookup returns CDR1 MDHEN and CDR2 SYDVKM. Trimming took off 3 bases at V and 3 bases at J, with 12 bases between the two ends. The CDR3 reads CASSLSGVGYNEQFF. As DNA, the CDR3 is TGTGCCAGCAGTTTGTCGGGAGTCGGCTACAATGAGCAGTTCTTC. Supplemented by reference TRBV28 and TRBJ2-1, the full variable domain reads DVKVTQSSRYLVKRTGEKVFLECVQDMDHENMFWYRQDPGLGLRLIYFSYDVKMKEKGDIPEGYSVSREKKERFSLILESASTNQTSMYLCASSLSGVGYNEQFFGPGTRLTVL.

J is TRBJ1-2 and V is TRBV27; TRBD1 matches 7 bases. CDR1 and CDR2 (germline): MNHEY, SMNVEV (reference sequence). CDR3 length: 14 amino acids. The V and J ends lost 6 bases and 3 bases, in that order; junction bases with no gene match: 7. CDR3 amino acids: CASRTGTDYYGYTF. The CDR3 DNA follows: TGTGCCAGCAGGACCGGGACAGATTACTATGGCTACACCTTC.

The rearrangement joins TRBV19 to TRBJ2-6, with D unclear. Between the trimmed V and J ends, which lost 2 bases and 0 bases, there was a span of 5 bases. CDR3 length: 15 amino acids. CDR1 and CDR2 from the germline V gene are LNHDA and SQIVND (reference sequence). DNA of the CDR3: TGTGCCAGTAGTATAACAATCTCTGGGGCCAACGTCCTGACTTTC. It codes for CASSITISGANVLTF.

This clone was recorded a few times. V is TRBV2 and J is TRBJ2-3; 7 bases map to TRBD2. The V segment lost 7 bases and the J segment 0 bases; nucleotides outside the gene matches: 4. The CDR3 totals 14 residues. Germline assignment: CDR1 SNHLY and CDR2 FYNNEI. The DNA of the CDR3 is TGTGCCAGCAAGCGGGGACCTAGCACAGATACGCAGTATTTT. Amino acid sequence: CASKRGPSTDTQYF.

V is TRBV25-1 and J is TRBJ2-3, with 7 bases matching TRBD1. Germline V gene data show CDR1 as MGHDK and CDR2 as SYGVNS. The CDR3 contains 14 residues. The trim removed 4 bases at V and 2 bases at J, leaving 3 bases unmatched. CDR3 nucleotide sequence: TGTGCCAGCAGTGGCGACAGGGACACAGATACGCAGTATTTT. It specifies CASSGDRDTDTQYF.